A single sample is the source of the 26 T cell receptor beta chains below, sequenced in a study of blood T cell repertoires in COVID-19. TCRdb's copy holds only in-frame clones and misses some; the assay was immunoSEQ multiplex PCR. Of hundreds of thousands of clones in the sample, 89% were seen once. The specimen was peripheral blood. Receptors were obtained from a woman between 25 and 40 years old with COVID-19, enrolled during active disease.

This chain joins TRBV10-3 and TRBJ2-7; TRBD1 agrees at 12 bases. Germline CDR1 reads ENHRY; CDR2 reads SYGVKD. The V gene end was trimmed by 5 bases and the J gene end by 3 bases; junction bases not matched to a gene: 8. The CDR3 has 16 amino acids. DNA of the CDR3: TGTGCCATCAGTCCCGGGACAGGGGGCTTGGGCTACGAGCAGTACTTC. This sequence encodes CAISPGTGGLGYEQYF.

The gene calls are TRBV7-9 and TRBJ2-3, with 7 bases lining up with TRBD1. This CDR3 is 15 amino acids long. CDR1 SEHNR and CDR2 FQNEAQ come from the germline V gene (reference sequence). Trimming took 5 bases from V and 8 from J; bases not matched to a gene: 13. The CDR3 DNA is TGTGCCAGCAGCCTAGAAGCGACAGGGCAACCTACGCAGTATTTT. It is translated as CASSLEATGQPTQYF.

This chain links TRBV7-2 with TRBJ2-3; 8 bases match TRBD2. V shed 6 bases, J shed 4 bases, and the junction held 12 bases outside the gene matches. Germline V lookup: CDR1 SGHTA, CDR2 FQGNSA. The CDR3 consists of 16 residues. The CDR3 DNA reads as TGTGCCAGCAGTTGGGGGCAGCGGGGGACTGCAGATACGCAGTATTTT. Translating it yields CASSWGQRGTADTQYF.

This clone was picked up one time. The chain combines TRBV23-1 with TRBJ2-7, with TRBD2 as a possible D gene (5 bases). TRBV23-1 is designated an ORF whose function remains uncertain. The CDR3 has 15 residues. V was pared by 6 bases and J by 1 base, with 16 bases between. As DNA, the CDR3 is TGCGCCAGCAGCCACCCCGAGAGGACTTCCTACGAGCAGTACTTC. It yields the protein CASSHPERTSYEQYF.

The rearrangement links TRBV19 to TRBJ2-5; possible D gene TRBD2, 6 bases. This CDR3 region has 13 residues. Germline assignment: CDR1 LNHDA and CDR2 SQIVND (reference sequence). The germline V and J ends were trimmed by 6 bases and 5 bases, with 13 bases remaining between them. The CDR3 reads CASRPSVGETQYF. The DNA for the CDR3 is TGTGCCAGTAGGCCTAGCGTAGGGGAGACCCAGTACTTC.

This chain uses TRBV4-3 with TRBJ1-1, with a tentative D call TRBD1 (6 bases). The length of the CDR3 is 14 residues. CDR1 is LGHNA, CDR2 YSLEER, per germline. Trimming took 3 bases from V and 10 from J, leaving 18 bases between them. As DNA, the CDR3 is TGCGCCAGCAGCCAGGGGGAGGGCCAGGGGAGAGCTTTCTTT. Translated, it gives CASSQGEGQGRAFF.

The rearrangement uses TRBV4-1 and TRBJ2-1; the match to TRBD2 covers 11 bases. Germline V gene sequence: CDR1 MGHRA, CDR2 YSYEKL. V lost 0 bases to trimming and J lost 7 bases; unmatched junction nucleotides: 20. The CDR3 extends over 21 amino acids. The CDR3 here is CASSQDTARLAGRPRGNEQFF. The CDR3 bases are TGCGCCAGCAGCCAAGATACGGCCCGACTAGCGGGAAGGCCCCGGGGGAATGAGCAGTTCTTC.

J is TRBJ2-5 and V is TRBV12-2; the D call in the table, TRBD2, was not verified against the DNA. TRBV12-2 is a pseudogene. This CDR3 region has 19 residues. CDR3 in amino acids: CASRLVGAGKGRGLETQYF. The CDR3 DNA is TGTGCAAGTCGACTTGTAGGGGCGGGGAAAGGCCGGGGTTTAGAGACCCAGTACTTC.

The chain has TRBV10-3 and TRBJ1-2, with a tentative D call TRBD1 (5 bases). This CDR3 comprises 13 residues. CDR1 and CDR2 from the germline V gene are ENHRY and SYGVKD. Trimming took 6 bases from V and 4 from J, leaving 12 bases between them. Here the CDR3 reads CAISQQARYGYTF. CDR3 nucleotide sequence: TGTGCCATCAGCCAACAGGCGCGCTATGGCTACACCTTC.

The chain joins TRBV24-1 to TRBJ2-1; 9 nucleotides align to TRBD2. The germline CDR1 and CDR2 sequences are KGHDR and SFDVKD. This CDR3 is built from 16 residues. Unmatched junction bases numbered 8, after V lost 2 bases and J lost 7 bases. CDR3 DNA: TGTGCCACCAGTGATTCGGGGGGACTAGCTGGAAATGAGCAGTTCTTC. Translated: CATSDSGGLAGNEQFF.

DNA for the CDR3: TGTGCCAGCAGCTCGTTGGGACAGGGGGCGAGTTACGAGCAGTACTTC. Translating it yields CASSSLGQGASYEQYF. The genes are TRBV5-8 and TRBJ2-7, with 12 bases matching TRBD1. Germline trimming cut 3 bases from V and 4 bases from J; bases unmatched to any gene: 8. Germline CDR1 is SGHTS and CDR2 is YDEGEE. The CDR3 runs 16 residues.

This clone has a single count. J is TRBJ2-1 and V is TRBV19, with D unclear. Trimming took 1 base from V and 10 from J, leaving 11 bases between them. Germline CDR1 and CDR2: LNHDA and SQIVND (reference sequence). The CDR3 is 13 amino acids. The CDR3 sequence is CASSIVPPREQFF. DNA for the CDR3: TGTGCCAGTAGTATAGTCCCCCCCCGGGAGCAGTTCTTC.

The rearrangement joins TRBV2 to TRBJ2-7; 9 nucleotides align to TRBD2. The germline V gene has CDR1 SNHLY and CDR2 FYNNEI. The CDR3 runs to 15 residues. V was clipped by 2 bases and J by 3 bases; unmatched bases: 5. For the CDR3, the DNA is TGTGCCAGCAGTGAACCGGGACTAGCTCTCTACGAGCAGTACGTC. Its protein is CASSEPGLALYEQYV.

This clone was found once. The chain has TRBV13 and TRBJ2-3; weak D call: TRBD2 (6 bases). Trimming left V 4 bases short and J 1 base short, with 27 bases between. From germline, CDR1 is PRHDT and CDR2 FYEKMQ (reference sequence). This CDR3 has 20 residues. This CDR3 reads CASSSALLGGARPGTDTQYF. The CDR3 DNA reads as TGTGCCAGCAGCTCCGCCCTCCTAGGCGGGGCACGCCCGGGCACAGATACGCAGTATTTT.

The gene calls are TRBV7-2 and TRBJ2-3; no clear D gene. The CDR3 consists of 16 residues. CDR1 and CDR2 (germline): SGHTA, FQGNSA. V lost 2 bases and J 2 bases, leaving 14 bases between the germline ends. CDR3 amino acids: CASSLTAQPTTDTQYF. The CDR3 coding sequence is TGTGCCAGCAGCTTAACAGCCCAACCAACCACAGATACGCAGTATTTT.

The rearrangement joins TRBV11-2 to TRBJ2-7, with 7 bases lining up with TRBD1. With 5 bases clipped from V and 2 bases from J, the junction kept 9 bases outside the gene matches. Looked up from germline, CDR1 is SGHAT and CDR2 is FQNNGV. The CDR3 contains 15 residues. The CDR3 bases are TGTGCCAGCAGCCCCAGGGACAGTCGAACCTACGAGCAGTACTTC. It is translated as CASSPRDSRTYEQYF. Combining the CDR3 with reference TRBV11-2 and TRBJ2-7 gives the whole variable domain EAGVAQSPRYKIIEKRQSVAFWCNPISGHATLYWYQQILGQGPKLLIQFQNNGVVDDSQLPKDRFSAERLKGVDSTLKIQPAKLEDSAVYLCASSPRDSRTYEQYFGPGTRLTVT.

This rearrangement joins TRBV4-1 to TRBJ1-1, with 7 bases that match TRBD1. Germline V gene lookup returns CDR1 MGHRA and CDR2 YSYEKL. This CDR3 is 20 amino acids long. Trimming removed 1 base from V and 0 bases from J; junction bases left unmatched: 17. The chain's CDR3 is CASSQALVGTADHLNTEAFF. The CDR3 region has the DNA TGCGCCAGCAGCCAAGCCCTGGTGGGGACAGCCGACCATTTGAACACTGAAGCTTTCTTT.

This clone occurred once. This chain uses TRBV7-9 with TRBJ1-3; D is perhaps TRBD1 (5 bases). V was trimmed by 0 bases and J by 0 bases, leaving 9 bases between them. Germline CDR1 reads SEHNR; CDR2 reads FQNEAQ (reference sequence). The CDR3 contains 16 residues. CDR3 sequence: CASSLAGAGSGNTIYF. The CDR3 coding sequence is TGTGCCAGCAGCTTAGCAGGGGCAGGCTCTGGAAACACCATATATTTT.

The chain couples TRBV13 to TRBJ2-5, with 10 bases aligning to TRBD2. V was pared by 5 bases and J by 5 bases, with 14 bases of the junction left unmatched. This CDR3 is 17 amino acids long. Germline V gene data show CDR1 as PRHDT and CDR2 as FYEKMQ (reference sequence). The CDR3, as DNA: TGTGCCAGCAGCCCCCGGGGTAGCGGGGGGCCGCGGGAGACCCAGTACTTC. Protein sequence: CASSPRGSGGPRETQYF.

The V gene is TRBV19, the J gene TRBJ2-5; D possibly corresponds to TRBD1 (5 bases). V was shortened by 6 bases and J by 4 bases, with 18 bases between the two germline ends. Germline CDR1 LNHDA, CDR2 SQIVND (reference sequence). The CDR3 contains 15 residues. The CDR3 coding sequence is TGTGCCAGTAGGGCCCAGGGTCTGGCCCCAGAGACCCAGTACTTC. Its protein is CASRAQGLAPETQYF.

This clone was detected only a few times. The chain has TRBV10-3 and TRBJ2-2; possible D gene TRBD2, 5 bases. Germline V gene data show CDR1 as ENHRY and CDR2 as SYGVKD. The CDR3 consists of 14 residues. Between the trimmed V and J ends, which lost 10 bases and 1 base, there was a span of 13 bases. DNA for the CDR3: TGTGCCAGCCTCGGGGAAGGGAACACCGGGGAGCTGTTTTTT. Its protein is CASLGEGNTGELFF.

The chain uses TRBV7-9 and TRBJ2-5; 8 nucleotides line up with TRBD2. The germline gives CDR1 SEHNR, CDR2 FQNEAQ (reference sequence). Trimming at V came to 5 bases and at J to 4 bases, leaving 9 bases not matched to a gene. CDR3 length equals 15 residues. DNA for the CDR3: TGTGCCAGCAGCAAATCGGGACTAGTGGGAGAGACCCAGTACTTC. Its translation is CASSKSGLVGETQYF.

The CDR3 reads CASGAWQFF. CDR3 in DNA: TGTGCCAGCGGGGCCTGGCAGTTCTTC. The chain uses TRBV11-2 and TRBJ2-1, with TRBD1 as a possible D gene (5 bases). This CDR3 comprises 9 residues. Germline lookup yields CDR1 SGHAT and CDR2 FQNNGV. Trimming removed 8 bases at V and 12 bases at J, with 8 bases between.

This clone was detected only once. The J gene is TRBJ2-7, the V gene TRBV27; TRBD2 agrees at 8 bases. The CDR3 is 13 residues long. Germline lookup yields CDR1 MNHEY and CDR2 SMNVEV (reference sequence). J was trimmed by 1 base and V by 6 bases; bases with no gene match: 2. The CDR3 DNA sequence: TGTGCCAGCAGGTCTAGCGGGTCCTACGAGCAGTACTTC. Amino acids: CASRSSGSYEQYF.

The chain links TRBV9 to TRBJ2-3; D unclear. Germline lookup yields CDR1 SGDLS and CDR2 YYNGEE. V was clipped by 0 bases and J by 4 bases, with 6 bases between them. This CDR3 is 13 amino acids long. The CDR3 spells CASSVGQADTQYF. DNA for the CDR3: TGTGCCAGCAGCGTAGGGCAAGCAGATACGCAGTATTTT.

The DNA for the CDR3 is TGTGCCAGCAGTTACACATCCCCCGGGACAGCCCTATACGAGCAGTACGTC. This gives the protein CASSYTSPGTALYEQYV. The chain has TRBV6-2 or TRBV6-3 and TRBJ2-7; 7 bases fit TRBD1. Losses at the gene ends were 2 bases for V and 4 bases for J; bases not matched to a gene: 14. The CDR3 consists of 17 residues. CDR1 and CDR2 (germline): MNHEY, SVGEGT.